Described below is a single T cell receptor beta chain sequence and its context. The same CDR3 can be traced to other DNA sequences in this sample. The data stem from a study of blood T cell repertoires in COVID-19. Study context: Samples taken during acute and convalescent COVID-19 were collected in the United States, Italy and Spain. PBMCs, B-cell-depleted T cells, or T cells were the source of the cDNA or gDNA that made up the material.

As handled by the study authors: Reference gene primer amplification yielded estimated nucleated cell counts. Only in-frame clones appear in the TCRdb table, and some are missing; sequencing was by immunoSEQ multiplex PCR. That table supplies the V and J calls and clone size; D and trimming were determined from the DNA. The sample lists 65,000 to 75,000 clones; roughly 85% were seen once. The CDR3 runs to 18 residues. Germline lookup yields CDR1 SGHRS and CDR2 YFSETQ. After removal of 2 bases from V and 4 bases from J, the junction contained 9 bases not matched to a gene. The source material was peripheral blood. The TCR comes from a woman older than 75 with acute or convalescent COVID-19. The V gene is TRBV5-1, the J gene TRBJ2-6, with 10 positions matching TRBD1. The CDR3 DNA is TGCGCCAGCAGCTTCCTGGGACAGGGGCGTGAAGGGGCCAACGTCCTGACTTTC. This sequence encodes CASSFLGQGREGANVLTF.